The rows below give T cell receptor beta chains drawn from one sample of a study of follicular helper T cells after annual influenza vaccination. Generated by immunoSEQ multiplex PCR, the TCRdb table keeps only in-frame clones and is missing some. Of 27,000 or so clones in the sample, roughly 80% were seen once. Material: CXCR5+ CD38- circulating T follicular helper cells from blood, obtained on the day of influenza vaccination. All receptors come from an adult who received the influenza vaccine. CDR3s leave out the opening cysteine and the closing phenylalanine or tryptophan. Each record gives: J gene, V gene, D gene, CDR3 protein. D genes are given only for firm matches.

TRBJ2-1,TRBV7-2,NA,ASSSQGGNEQF
TRBJ2-4,TRBV5-1,NA,ASSLGTSRGQNIQY
TRBJ2-5,TRBV5-1,NA,ASSLDRGSRLETQY
TRBJ1-2,TRBV28,NA,ASSLRQDGYT
TRBJ2-7,TRBV5-1,TRBD1,ASSTGGASYEQY
TRBJ2-5,TRBV19,NA,ATAGQLKWY
TRBJ1-1,TRBV5-8,NA,ASSSLIGSTEAF
TRBJ2-7,TRBV5-1,NA,ASSTEGGGLSYEQY
TRBJ1-1,TRBV7-6,NA,ASSSNYGGTEAF
NA,TRBV19,TRBD1,ASSLGQGYEQY
TRBJ2-3,TRBV29-1,TRBD2,SSGLAGPADTQY
TRBJ2-7,TRBV7-2,NA,ASSRVSSYEQY
TRBJ1-2,TRBV5-6,NA,ASSLNRLIYGYT
TRBJ2-3,TRBV19,TRBD1,ASTRQGKADTQY
TRBJ1-2,TRBV10-3,NA,AISDPQDHGYT
TRBJ2-7,TRBV14,TRBD2,ASSRGLAGDGYEQY
TRBJ1-1,TRBV7-7,TRBD1,ASSRDRGTEAF
TRBJ2-5,TRBV4-2,NA,ASSQDPVGGEETQY
TRBJ2-7,TRBV6-5,TRBD2,ASGSSGRANRWQY
TRBJ2-5,TRBV4-2,NA,ASSQDLEGAGTQY
TRBJ2-3,TRBV10-2,TRBD2,ASSVGSGGFTDTQY
TRBJ2-6,TRBV2,NA,ASRRNSGANVLT
TRBJ2-7,TRBV5-5,TRBD2,ASSPFGGRGYEQY
TRBJ2-7,TRBV12-5,NA,AAVSLREQY
TRBJ2-2,TRBV18,NA,ASSPVPQSNTGELF
TRBJ2-2,TRBV30,NA,AWSVLAGALTGELF
TRBJ1-6,TRBV30,NA,AWSSGTTYNSPLH
TRBJ2-7,TRBV18,TRBD1,ASSPVGQSGVQY
TRBJ1-4,TRBV6-1,TRBD1,ASSREGTGDEKLF
TRBJ2-3,TRBV2,TRBD2,ASSERLAGRDTQY
TRBJ2-7,TRBV30,TRBD1,AWSRGQGAGEQY
TRBJ2-2,TRBV2,TRBD1,ASREDRGLGTRELF